This T cell receptor beta chain was captured in a study of cytomegalovirus exposure and HLA in healthy donors. In regard to this clone: The antigen remains undetermined.

Only in-frame clones appear in the TCRdb table, and some are missing; sequencing was by immunoSEQ multiplex PCR. The sample has some 210,000 clones, roughly 80% seen once; the top ten hold 4.5% to 6%. This CDR3 spans 15 amino acids. V was pared by 2 bases and J by 3 bases, with 13 bases between. CDR1 is MNHNY and CDR2 is SVGAGI in the germline V gene (reference sequence). Points from the study as a whole: While the bulk of TCR sequences proved rare, some public TCRs turned up in many donors. The tendency of first-cohort TCR clusters to co-occur in the 130 or so validation repertoires was identified by a subsequent analysis. The classifier, whose performance was assessed in both the original and validation cohorts, reportedly diagnosed cytomegalovirus status with high specificity and sensitivity. Investigators reported 150 to 200 TCR beta chains as tied to cytomegalovirus.

Material for sequencing was PBMCs. The sequence derives from a woman aged 18-29 years in good health and CMV-seronegative. This rearrangement joins TRBV6-6 to TRBJ1-2, with TRBD1 as a possible D gene (6 bases). CDR3 sequence (DNA): TGTGCCAGCAGTTACCCCGGACAGCAGCACTATGGCTACACCTTC. As protein: CASSYPGQQHYGYTF.